These 15 T cell receptor beta chains share one sample of origin, sequenced in a study of T cells in Graves' hyperthyroidism and ophthalmopathy. Authors of the study amplified TCR beta CDR3 regions from RNA transcripts. The TCR CDR3 first-round RT-PCR relied on the HTBI primer set. TCRdb passed the multiplex PCR reads through MiXCR, listing each CDR3 protein once. The top ten hold 32% of the sample, which has hundreds of thousands of distinct CDR3 sequences, approximately 15% seen once. The sample consisted of blood. These receptors all stem from a woman younger than 45 with Graves' hyperthyroidism.

This chain links TRBV2 with TRBJ1-1; the match to TRBD1 covers 8 bases. The CDR3 runs 12 residues. Trimming took 10 bases from V and 10 from J; bases not matched to a gene: 11. From germline, CDR1 is SNHLY and CDR2 FYNNEI. DNA of the CDR3: TGTGCCACCCCGGACAGGGCGTTCGTAGCTTTCTTT. Amino acid sequence: CATPDRAFVAFF.

This clonotype was counted many times. This chain connects TRBV18 to TRBJ2-1, with 8 positions matching TRBD2. The germline CDR1 and CDR2 sequences are KGHSH and LQKENI. The CDR3 is 16 amino acids. The V segment lost 5 bases and the J segment 12 bases; nucleotides outside the gene matches: 18. CDR3 region: CASSAGLAGGLVVQFF. For the CDR3, the DNA is TGTGCCAGCTCAGCCGGACTAGCCGGAGGATTAGTTGTGCAGTTCTTC.

The V call is TRBV6-1, the J call TRBJ2-5; no clear D. This CDR3 contains 14 residues. Deletions cut 4 bases from V and 1 base from J, with 10 bases between. Germline V gives CDR1 MNHNS, CDR2 SASEGT. CDR3 bases: TGTGCCAGCAGTGCGAGACTCGGCCAAGAGACCCAGTACTTC. Protein product: CASSARLGQETQYF.

This rearrangement joins TRBV27 to TRBJ2-5; D not resolved. This CDR3 spans 12 amino acids. Trimming pared 8 bases from V and 5 bases from J, leaving 12 bases between. Germline V gene sequence: CDR1 MNHEY, CDR2 SMNVEV (reference sequence). The CDR3 DNA reads TGTGCCAGCGGATTACAAAGGGAGACCCAGTACTTC. This translates into CASGLQRETQYF.

Many counts were recorded for this clonotype. The chain uses TRBV12-3 or TRBV12-4 and TRBJ1-5, with D perhaps matching TRBD1 (6 bases). The V and J ends lost 5 bases and 2 bases respectively, with 10 bases between them. The CDR3 sequence is 14 residues long. The CDR3 sequence: CASSAQGGNQPQHF. In DNA form, the CDR3 reads TGTGCCAGCAGTGCACAGGGCGGCAATCAGCCCCAGCATTTT.

This clonotype has only a few counts. This may be a read error: a much more frequent sequence differs by one nucleotide. V and J are TRBV28 and TRBJ2-3; perhaps TRBD2 as D (7 bases). Germline lookup yields CDR1 MDHEN and CDR2 SYDVKM. The CDR3 has 13 residues. The V end was cut by 6 bases, the J end by 9 bases, with 16 bases between. The CDR3 protein is CASRGGGPGTQYF. The DNA for the CDR3 is TGTGCCAGCAGGGGGGGGGGGCCGGGGACGCAGTATTTT.

A few counts support this clonotype. J is TRBJ2-3 and V is TRBV20-1; the D is unclear. CDR1 and CDR2 (germline): DFQATT, SNEGSKA (reference sequence). Trimming took 6 bases from V and 1 from J, leaving 11 bases between them. The CDR3 has 13 amino acids. The CDR3 DNA reads TGCAGTGCCGAGCCTGGGGGCACAGATACGCAGTATTTT. Translated: CSAEPGGTDTQYF.

This clonotype occurred a few times. This chain uses TRBV30 with TRBJ1-3; 8 bases match TRBD1. The germline CDR1 and CDR2 sequences are GTSNPN and SVGIG (reference sequence). The CDR3 is made up of 13 amino acids. The junction had 5 bases not matched to a gene; V was cut back by 8 bases and J by 2 bases. CDR3 nucleotides: TGTGCCGCGACGACAGGGGCTGGAAACACCATATATTTT. Protein: CAATTGAGNTIYF.

This clonotype was seen only a few times. A read error may be the cause here, since a much bigger clone is one base away. CDR3 DNA sequence: TGTGCCAGCTCACCAATCACTAGCGAGGGTTACAATGAGCAGTTCTTC. This translates into CASSPITSEGYNEQFF. The rearrangement links TRBV18 to TRBJ2-1; TRBD2 aligns across 7 bases. Unmatched junction bases numbered 8, after V lost 2 bases and J lost 4 bases. Germline lookup yields CDR1 KGHSH and CDR2 LQKENI. The CDR3 is made up of 16 amino acids.

This clonotype was seen at least ten times. No DNA is shown, since the ends of the CDR3 on it are uncertain; the CDR3 is the one TCRdb lists. This chain links TRBV12-3 or TRBV12-4 with TRBJ2-7. The CDR3 has 14 amino acids, counting both end residues. CDR3: CASSFLENLGEQYF.

This clonotype was detected many times. V usage is TRBV3-1 and J usage is TRBJ2-5; TRBD2 matches at 14 bases. V was clipped by 6 bases and J by 5 bases; unmatched bases: 8. Germline V lookup: CDR1 LGHDT, CDR2 YNNKEL (reference sequence). The CDR3 covers 16 residues. CDR3 sequence reads: CASSPGTSGSWETQYF. As DNA, the CDR3 is TGTGCCAGCAGTCCCGGGACTAGCGGGAGTTGGGAGACCCAGTACTTC.

This clonotype was found a few times. This sequence joins TRBV29-1 and TRBJ2-1; the D gene is possibly TRBD1 (6 bases). Germline V CDR1 and CDR2: SQVTM, ANQGSEA. This CDR3 is built from 14 residues. The germline V and J ends were trimmed by 3 bases and 5 bases, with 14 bases remaining between them. CDR3 amino acids: CSVDVGASNNEQFF. The CDR3, as DNA: TGCAGCGTTGATGTGGGGGCCTCAAACAATGAGCAGTTCTTC.

This clonotype was seen repeatedly, ten times or more. This chain joins TRBV6-2 or TRBV6-3 and TRBJ1-5; D not resolved. The germline gives CDR1 MNHEY, CDR2 SVGEGT. There are 12 residues in the CDR3. V lost 0 bases, J lost 7 bases, and 4 bases lay in between. CDR3 protein: CASSYSRQPQHF. Here the CDR3 DNA reads TGTGCCAGCAGTTACTCGCGACAGCCCCAGCATTTT.

The chain uses TRBV24-1 and TRBJ2-1; either TRBD1 or TRBD2 may supply D (5 bases each). This CDR3 contains 17 residues. The V gene lost 7 bases and the J gene lost 4 bases, with 22 bases spanning the gap. CDR1 and CDR2 from the germline V gene are KGHDR and SFDVKD. As DNA, the CDR3 is TGTGCCACCAGCACGAGGGACGTCTCCCGGTCGTACAATGAGCAGTTCTTC. Translated, it gives CATSTRDVSRSYNEQFF.

This clonotype was detected ten times or more. V and J are TRBV3-1 and TRBJ2-7, with 7 bases fitting TRBD2. Germline V CDR1 and CDR2: LGHDT, YNNKEL (reference sequence). The CDR3 consists of 15 residues. Trimming took 4 bases from V and 2 from J; bases not matched to a gene: 8. CDR3 amino acids: CASSPLGLGPYEQYF. The CDR3 DNA reads TGTGCCAGCAGCCCGCTCGGACTAGGACCCTACGAGCAGTACTTC.